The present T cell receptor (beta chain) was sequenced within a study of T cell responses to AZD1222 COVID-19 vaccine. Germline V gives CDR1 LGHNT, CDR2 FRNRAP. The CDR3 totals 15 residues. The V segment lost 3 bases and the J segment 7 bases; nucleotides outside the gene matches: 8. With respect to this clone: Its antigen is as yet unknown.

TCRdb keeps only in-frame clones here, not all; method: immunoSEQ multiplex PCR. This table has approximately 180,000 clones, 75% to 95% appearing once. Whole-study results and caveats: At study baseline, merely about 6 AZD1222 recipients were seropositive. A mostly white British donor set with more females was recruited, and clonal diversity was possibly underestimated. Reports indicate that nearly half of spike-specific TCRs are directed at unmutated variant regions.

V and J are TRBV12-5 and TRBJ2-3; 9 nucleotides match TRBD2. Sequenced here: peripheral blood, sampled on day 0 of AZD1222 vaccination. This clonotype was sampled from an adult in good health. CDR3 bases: TGTGCTAGTGGTTTCTCAGCGGGGGGCACCTATACGCAGTATTTT. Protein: CASGFSAGGTYTQYF.